The 13 T cell receptor beta chains in this list originate from one sample, sequenced in a study of identical twins. TCRdb itself ran the 5' RACE reads through MiXCR, one entry per CDR3 protein. The sample carries 400,000 or so distinct CDR3 sequences, around 9.7% recorded once. Sequencing input: naive T cells sorted from blood. These receptor sequences come from a woman aged 50 to 60 in good health.

V usage is TRBV2 and J usage is TRBJ2-4; D call uncertain. Germline V CDR1 and CDR2: SNHLY, FYNNEI. The V and J ends lost 11 bases and 0 bases respectively, with 11 bases between them. The CDR3 extends over 13 amino acids. For the CDR3, the DNA is TGTGCCGGTGTTGCGGTAGCCAAAAACATTCAGTACTTC. Translated, it gives CAGVAVAKNIQYF.

V is TRBV12-3 or TRBV12-4 and J is TRBJ1-1; D remains unclear. V shed 3 bases and J shed 4 bases, with 9 bases lying between them. This CDR3 region has 13 residues. As DNA, the CDR3 is TGTGCCAGCAGTTTGGTATGGGGCACTGAAGCTTTCTTT. The encoded protein is CASSLVWGTEAFF.

The table lists this clonotype with many counts. This chain connects TRBV5-1 to TRBJ2-1; 8 nucleotides align to TRBD2. The CDR3 length is 15 residues. Germline loops: CDR1 SGHRS, CDR2 YFSETQ. Unmatched junction bases numbered 7, after V lost 0 bases and J lost 8 bases. The CDR3: CASSLAPAGVHEQFF. CDR3 nucleotide sequence: TGCGCCAGCAGCTTGGCCCCAGCGGGAGTCCATGAGCAGTTCTTC.

In this sample, this clonotype turned up a few times. This chain links TRBV10-2 with TRBJ1-1; 8 bases are shared with TRBD1. Germline values: CDR1 WSHSY, CDR2 SAAADI. V was clipped by 6 bases and J by 0 bases; unmatched bases: 6. There are 15 residues in the CDR3. This chain's CDR3 is CASRRGTGMNTEAFF. The DNA for the CDR3 is TGCGCCAGCAGGAGGGGGACAGGAATGAACACTGAAGCTTTCTTT.

J is TRBJ2-3 and V is TRBV4-1, with 16 bases identical to TRBD2. This CDR3 is built from 16 residues. The junction had 5 bases not matched to a gene; V was cut back by 5 bases and J by 6 bases. Germline CDR1 and CDR2: MGHRA and YSYEKL. CDR3 region: CASSSQGLAGGDTQYF. The CDR3, as DNA: TGCGCCAGCAGCTCCCAGGGACTAGCGGGAGGGGATACGCAGTATTTT.

This clonotype was counted at least ten times. The rearrangement links TRBV2 to TRBJ1-2; weak D call: TRBD1 (5 bases). Trimming took 9 bases from V and 8 from J, leaving 13 bases between them. The germline V gene encodes CDR1 SNHLY and CDR2 FYNNEI. The CDR3 totals 11 residues. CDR3 protein: CASTQGFGYTF. The CDR3 DNA is TGTGCCAGTACCCAGGGTTTCGGCTACACCTTC. Together with reference TRBV2 and TRBJ1-2, the CDR3 gives the full variable domain: EPEVTQTPSHQVTQMGQEVILRCVPISNHLYFYWYRQILGQKVEFLVSFYNNEISEKSEIFDDQFSVERPDGSNFTLKIRSTKLEDSAMYFCASTQGFGYTFGSGTRLTVV.

The DNA for the CDR3 is TGTGCCACCAGTGATTTGCATGGAACGAGGGTTAATGAGCAGTTCTTC. Protein: CATSDLHGTRVNEQFF. The chain joins TRBV24-1 to TRBJ2-1, with D maybe TRBD2 (5 bases). V dropped 0 bases and J dropped 7 bases, with 15 bases sitting between them. Germline lookup yields CDR1 KGHDR and CDR2 SFDVKD. The CDR3 extends over 16 amino acids.

CDR3 residues: CASSPALRGAASWSYEQYF. As DNA, the CDR3 is TGTGCCAGCAGCCCCGCACTGCGGGGAGCCGCCAGCTGGTCCTACGAGCAGTACTTC. This chain links TRBV14 with TRBJ2-7, with D perhaps matching TRBD2 (6 bases). V lost 4 bases and J 1 base, leaving 26 bases between the germline ends. The CDR3 consists of 19 residues. Germline V gene lookup returns CDR1 SGHDN and CDR2 FVKESK.

The sample holds many counts of this clonotype. The chain joins TRBV5-1 to TRBJ2-1; D tentatively reads TRBD1 or TRBD2 (5 bases each). Germline V lookup: CDR1 SGHRS, CDR2 YFSETQ. V was pared by 0 bases and J by 9 bases, with 13 bases between. The CDR3 has 14 amino acids. CDR3 in DNA: TGCGCCAGCAGCTTGGGGACTCTGGGGACTGAGCAGTTCTTC. This codes for CASSLGTLGTEQFF.

This clonotype turned up a few times. The gene calls are TRBV29-1 and TRBJ2-2, with D possibly matching TRBD2 (7 bases). Trimming pared 7 bases from V and 6 bases from J, leaving 12 bases between. The germline CDR1 and CDR2 sequences are SQVTM and ANQGSEA. CDR3 size: 12 residues. In DNA, the CDR3 is TGCAGCGCCTTAGGGGGGGCCGGGGAGCTGTTTTTT. Translation gives CSALGGAGELFF.

The genes are TRBV29-1 and TRBJ2-3; 10 bases are a match to TRBD2. Germline V gene lookup returns CDR1 SQVTM and CDR2 ANQGSEA. Trimming at V came to 7 bases and at J to 4 bases, leaving 11 bases not matched to a gene. The CDR3 is made up of 15 amino acids. CDR3: CSATPGLADPDTQYF. The CDR3 nucleotides read TGCAGCGCAACCCCAGGACTAGCGGATCCAGATACGCAGTATTTT.

This clonotype has a handful of counts. The chain joins TRBV6-5 to TRBJ2-5, with TRBD1 matching 7 bases. Looked up from germline, CDR1 is MNHEY and CDR2 is SVGAGI. The CDR3 covers 13 residues. V lost 7 bases and J lost 13; bases outside the gene matches: 15. CDR3 protein: CASTSVLGGPRYF. The CDR3 bases are TGTGCCAGCACCTCAGTCCTAGGGGGCCCCCGGTACTTC.

This sequence joins TRBV10-1 and TRBJ2-3; 9 nucleotides align to TRBD2. This CDR3 has 15 residues. The ends lost 3 bases at V and 3 bases at J; junction bases unmatched: 4. The germline V gene has CDR1 WNHNN and CDR2 SYGVQD (reference sequence). The CDR3 DNA reads TGCGCCAGCAGTGATAGCGGGAGTGTAACAGATACGCAGTATTTT. As protein: CASSDSGSVTDTQYF.